This T cell receptor (beta chain) was documented in a study of shared clonotypes between healthy human individuals. Germline CDR1 reads MNHEY; CDR2 reads SMNVEV (reference sequence). V was trimmed by 6 bases and J by 2 bases, leaving 13 bases between them. The CDR3 length is 14 residues. Profiled with immunoSEQ multiplex PCR; TCRdb holds only in-frame clones, not every one. The sample comprises some 2,500,000 clones, over 85% of which are singletons, and around 0.4% rests with the top ten. The chain recombines TRBV27 with TRBJ2-5; D is uncertain. This clonotype was obtained from a man between 18 and 35 years old in good health. Some clones in this sample may be carry-over from other donors' samples. Material: naive CD4+ T cells from PBMCs. Subset indicated: CD45RA+ positively selected. The CDR3 region has the DNA TGTGCCAGCAGGACCCATAAGGGTCAAGAGACCCAGTACTTC. Translating gives CASRTHKGQETQYF.